The rows below give T cell receptor beta chains drawn from one sample of a study of shared clonotypes between healthy human individuals. The method was immunoSEQ multiplex PCR; TCRdb's version includes in-frame clones alone and lacks a portion of them. Among 400,000 or so clones listed, about 96% were seen once. Sequences were obtained from memory CD8+ T cells sorted from blood. The receptors were sampled from a man aged 25 to 40 in good health. The CDR3 runs from the conserved cysteine through the conserved F or W. The D gene is left open where the match is weak. Only part of the rows carry a size: once, few, many, or a class if the clone is expanded.

D gene: TRBD2; V gene: TRBV27; J gene: TRBJ2-1; clone size: -; CDR3 DNA: TGTGCCAGCAGTTTATCGCCTAGCGGGAGTCGGAATGAGCAGTTCTTC; CDR3 protein: CASSLSPSGSRNEQFF
D gene: TRBD2; V gene: TRBV5-1; J gene: TRBJ2-5; clone size: -; CDR3 DNA: TGCGCCAGCAGCTCGGGTAGCGGGATGGGCGAGACCCAGTACTTC; CDR3 protein: CASSSGSGMGETQYF
D gene: -; V gene: TRBV28; J gene: TRBJ2-7; clone size: once; CDR3 DNA: TGTGCCAGCAGTTCGGCTAGCTCCTACGAGCAGTACTTC; CDR3 protein: CASSSASSYEQYF
D gene: -; V gene: TRBV10-3; J gene: TRBJ2-2; clone size: -; CDR3 DNA: TGTGCCATCACTGAGGTAGCGAACACCGGGGAGCTGTTTTTT; CDR3 protein: CAITEVANTGELFF
D gene: -; V gene: TRBV2; J gene: TRBJ1-5; clone size: -; CDR3 DNA: TGTGCCAGCAAGGTGGGGTATAGCAATCAGCCCCAGCATTTT; CDR3 protein: CASKVGYSNQPQHF
D gene: -; V gene: TRBV29-1; J gene: TRBJ1-1; clone size: -; CDR3 DNA: TGCAGCGTTGATTGGGACACTGAAGCTTTCTTT; CDR3 protein: CSVDWDTEAFF
D gene: -; V gene: TRBV7-8; J gene: TRBJ2-5; clone size: -; CDR3 DNA: TGTGCCAGCAGCCCGGACCGGGTGACCCGGAGAGATAAAGAAGAGACCCAGTACTTC; CDR3 protein: CASSPDRVTRRDKEETQYF
D gene: TRBD1; V gene: TRBV7-2; J gene: TRBJ2-7; clone size: -; CDR3 DNA: TGTGCCAGCAGCCACGCCGGGACAGGGGGCTCTGGGCAGTACTTC; CDR3 protein: CASSHAGTGGSGQYF
D gene: TRBD2; V gene: TRBV5-1; J gene: TRBJ2-5; clone size: -; CDR3 DNA: TGCGCCAGCAGCTTGGGGCGTCGGGGACTAGCGAGTACTGAGACCCAGTACTTC; CDR3 protein: CASSLGRRGLASTETQYF
D gene: -; V gene: TRBV7-9; J gene: TRBJ2-1; clone size: once; CDR3 DNA: TGTGCCAGCGACAGAGATAGGCATTTAGGATCCTCCTACAATGAGCAGTTCTTC; CDR3 protein: CASDRDRHLGSSYNEQFF
D gene: -; V gene: TRBV23-1; J gene: TRBJ2-1; clone size: -; CDR3 DNA: TGCGCCAGCAGTCCCTATTACAGGGTAAATGAGCAGTTCTTC; CDR3 protein: CASSPYYRVNEQFF
D gene: -; V gene: TRBV19; J gene: TRBJ2-4; clone size: -; CDR3 DNA: TGTGCCAGTAGTCCTTTCCAGGGGGCCAAAAACATTCAGTACTTC; CDR3 protein: CASSPFQGAKNIQYF
D gene: TRBD2; V gene: TRBV19; J gene: TRBJ2-1; clone size: -; CDR3 DNA: TGTGCCAGCGCGACTAGCCTGTATTTCAATGAGCAGTTCTTC; CDR3 protein: CASATSLYFNEQFF
D gene: -; V gene: TRBV19; J gene: TRBJ1-5; clone size: -; CDR3 DNA: TGTGCCAGTAGAAGACAGCCCCTTAGCAATCAGCCCCAGCATTTT; CDR3 protein: CASRRQPLSNQPQHF
D gene: TRBD2; V gene: TRBV10-3; J gene: TRBJ2-1; clone size: -; CDR3 DNA: TGTGCCATCAGGGATCCCGGACTAGCGGGGGGGAATGAGCAGTTCTTC; CDR3 protein: CAIRDPGLAGGNEQFF
D gene: -; V gene: TRBV11-2; J gene: TRBJ2-3; clone size: -; CDR3 DNA: TGTGCCAGCAGCTTAAAGAAGTCCCATAGTAATTTTCCGGCAGATACGCAGTATTTT; CDR3 protein: CASSLKKSHSNFPADTQYF
D gene: TRBD1; V gene: TRBV10-3; J gene: TRBJ2-1; clone size: -; CDR3 DNA: TGTGCCATCAGTCACACCTTCACCGGGACAGGGGGCTACAATGAGCAGTTCTTC; CDR3 protein: CAISHTFTGTGGYNEQFF
D gene: -; V gene: TRBV19; J gene: TRBJ1-5; clone size: -; CDR3 DNA: TGTGCCAGTAGTATTGAGGGAAGCAATCAGCCCCAGCATTTT; CDR3 protein: CASSIEGSNQPQHF